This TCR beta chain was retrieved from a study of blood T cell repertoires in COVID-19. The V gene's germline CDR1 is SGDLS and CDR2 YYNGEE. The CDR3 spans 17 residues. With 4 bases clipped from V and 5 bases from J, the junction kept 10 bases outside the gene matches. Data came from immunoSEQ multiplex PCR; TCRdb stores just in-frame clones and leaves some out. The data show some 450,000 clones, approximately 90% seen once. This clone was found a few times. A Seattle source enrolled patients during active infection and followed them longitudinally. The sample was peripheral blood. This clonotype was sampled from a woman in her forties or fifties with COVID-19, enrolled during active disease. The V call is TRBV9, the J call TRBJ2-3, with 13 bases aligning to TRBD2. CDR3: CASSPRLAGGARDTQYF. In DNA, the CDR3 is TGTGCCAGCAGCCCGCGACTAGCGGGGGGAGCCAGAGATACGCAGTATTTT.